The following is a TCR beta chain sequence with its context. Study processing details: For nucleated cells, counts were estimated from reference gene primer amplification. TCRdb keeps only in-frame clones here, not all; method: immunoSEQ multiplex PCR. That table supplies the V and J calls and clone size; D and trimming were determined from the DNA. The table lists approximately 360,000 clones, roughly 90% of them singletons. V lost 6 bases to trimming and J lost 5 bases, with 20 bases between them. Germline V lookup: CDR1 MNHEY, CDR2 SMNVEV (reference sequence). This CDR3 spans 15 amino acids. The data were obtained in a study of blood T cell repertoires in COVID-19. Study-wide context: The origin of the acute and convalescent COVID-19 samples was the United States, Italy and Spain. T cells, B-cell-depleted T cells, or PBMCs supplied cDNA or gDNA.

The sequence was obtained from a man aged 40-50 years with acute or convalescent COVID-19. The specimen sequenced was peripheral blood. J is TRBJ2-7 and V is TRBV27, with D maybe TRBD1 (7 bases). CDR3 sequence (DNA): TGTGCCAGCAGAAAGAGATCTCAGGGGGGCCACGAGCAGTACTTC. Translating it yields CASRKRSQGGHEQYF.